The 20 T cell receptor beta chains below were found in one sample sequenced in a study of PD-1 blockade in classical Hodgkin lymphoma. This table comes from immunoSEQ multiplex PCR, and its TCRdb copy is limited to in-frame clones, with some not included. The repertoire consists of more than 75,000 clones, with just over 90% occurring once and the leading ten covering approximately 2%. Time point given: cycle 4 day 1 (C4D1), after around six weeks of nivolumab. Relapses following autologous stem cell transplantation were seen in all patients, with brentuximab vedotin exposure varying. Here the sequenced sample was peripheral blood mononuclear cells (PBMCs), taken before the fourth cycle of nivolumab. These receptors were obtained from a human donor with classical Hodgkin lymphoma.

The chain recombines TRBV4-1 with TRBJ2-2; 9 bases map to TRBD2. Germline values: CDR1 MGHRA, CDR2 YSYEKL. V lost 0 bases, J lost 2 bases, and 4 bases stayed unmatched. The CDR3 covers 17 residues. The CDR3 protein is CASSQDPTSGNTGELFF. CDR3 in DNA: TGCGCCAGCAGCCAAGACCCGACTAGCGGAAACACCGGGGAGCTGTTTTTT.

This chain connects TRBV6-5 to TRBJ2-1; 7 positions match TRBD2. Unmatched junction bases numbered 6, after V lost 0 bases and J lost 7 bases. In germline, CDR1 is MNHEY, CDR2 SVGAGI. CDR3 length: 15 amino acids. The CDR3 loop is CASSYSPGGSNEQFF. The CDR3 DNA reads TGTGCCAGCAGTTACTCGCCGGGAGGTAGTAATGAGCAGTTCTTC.

The chain has TRBV27 and TRBJ1-1; possible D gene TRBD1, 5 bases. V shed 3 bases and J shed 5 bases, with 10 bases lying between them. This CDR3 contains 13 residues. CDR1 is MNHEY, CDR2 SMNVEV, per germline (reference sequence). CDR3 nucleotides: TGTGCCAGCAGTTTCTATCAGGGAACTGAAGCTTTCTTT. Translated: CASSFYQGTEAFF.

J is TRBJ1-1 and V is TRBV30; 8 bases match TRBD1. Germline V gives CDR1 GTSNPN, CDR2 SVGIG (reference sequence). This CDR3 contains 14 residues. Unmatched junction bases numbered 5, after V lost 4 bases and J lost 1 base. CDR3 in amino acids: CAWNHGQGNTEAFF. The CDR3 DNA reads TGTGCCTGGAATCATGGACAGGGGAACACTGAAGCTTTCTTT.

The gene calls are TRBV5-4 and TRBJ1-1; no clear D gene. The V end lost 1 base, the J end lost 5 bases, and 12 bases lay between the germline ends. The CDR3 loop spans 14 amino acids. The germline gives CDR1 SGHNT, CDR2 YYREEE (reference sequence). CDR3 nucleotide sequence: TGTGCCAGCAGCTTGCCTCTGCGGGGAACTGAAGCTTTCTTT. It encodes CASSLPLRGTEAFF.

V is TRBV30 and J is TRBJ1-2; D remains ambiguous. This CDR3 contains 15 residues. The germline gives CDR1 GTSNPN, CDR2 SVGIG (reference sequence). The V gene lost 0 bases and the J gene lost 5 bases, with 16 bases spanning the gap. The DNA of the CDR3 is TGTGCCTGGAGTGTACTAAGCCAGAGTCTTTATGGCTACACCTTC. As protein: CAWSVLSQSLYGYTF.

The V and J genes are TRBV10-3 and TRBJ2-3; 8 bases map to TRBD2. V was pared by 4 bases and J by 3 bases, with 6 bases of the junction left unmatched. The CDR3 runs 15 residues. The V gene's germline CDR1 is ENHRY and CDR2 SYGVKD. CDR3 in amino acids: CAISGKRELTDTQYF. The DNA of the CDR3 is TGTGCCATCAGTGGGAAGCGGGAGCTAACAGATACGCAGTATTTT.

This chain uses TRBV6-6 with TRBJ1-4, with no clear D. V was cut by 6 bases and J by 8 bases, with 13 bases left in between. The CDR3 runs to 13 residues. Germline CDR1 reads MNHNY; CDR2 reads SVGAGI (reference sequence). The CDR3 spells CASSSLLPEKLFF. Written as DNA, the CDR3 is TGTGCCAGCAGCTCTCTCCTCCCCGAAAAACTGTTTTTT.

This rearrangement joins TRBV28 to TRBJ1-1; D is undetermined. This CDR3 contains 13 residues. Germline CDR1 is MDHEN and CDR2 is SYDVKM. Trimming cost V 10 bases and J 10 bases, with 22 bases left between them. The CDR3 bases are TGTGCCACCGGTTCCTGGGGTTGGTTGACAGCTTTCTTT. Its protein is CATGSWGWLTAFF.

The chain has TRBV18 and TRBJ2-5, with 9 bases aligning to TRBD2. The CDR3 is 15 residues long. V shed 2 bases and J 5 bases; nucleotides not matched to a gene: 6. Germline CDR1 reads KGHSH; CDR2 reads LQKENI. The CDR3 spells CASSPASGRMETQYF. The CDR3 nucleotides are TGTGCCAGCTCACCAGCGAGCGGGAGGATGGAGACCCAGTACTTC.

Only one count was recorded for this clone. This chain joins TRBV27 and TRBJ1-4; TRBD1 might be the D (5 bases). The V and J ends lost 8 bases and 6 bases respectively, with 16 bases between them. This CDR3 has 14 residues. CDR1 is MNHEY, CDR2 SMNVEV, per germline (reference sequence). CDR3 DNA: TGTGCCAGCGGTTCAGGGCCCGTGGATGAAAAACTGTTTTTT. Its protein is CASGSGPVDEKLFF.

V gene TRBV6-5 combines with J gene TRBJ2-3; no clear D. CDR1 MNHEY and CDR2 SVGAGI come from the germline V gene. Trimming cost V 0 bases and J 4 bases, with 11 bases left between them. There are 15 residues in the CDR3. CDR3 loop: CASSYSSRWADTQYF. Here the CDR3 DNA reads TGTGCCAGCAGTTACTCCTCCAGGTGGGCAGATACGCAGTATTTT.

The chain has TRBV21-1 and TRBJ1-4; TRBD1, the table's D call, lacks a check against the DNA. TRBV21-1 is annotated as a pseudogene. This CDR3 has 14 amino acids. CDR3 protein: CASSKASLNEKLFF. The CDR3 bases are TGTGCCAGCAGCAAGGCCAGTTTGAATGAAAAACTGTTTTTT.

V gene TRBV6-5 combines with J gene TRBJ1-1; 7 bases are shared with TRBD1. The CDR3 is 15 amino acids. Trimming cost V 1 base and J 1 base; bases outside gene matches: 3. CDR1 and CDR2 (germline): MNHEY, SVGAGI. The chain's CDR3 is CASSYFGTENTEAFF. The CDR3 DNA follows: TGTGCCAGCAGTTACTTTGGGACAGAGAACACTGAAGCTTTCTTT.

V gene TRBV27 combines with J gene TRBJ2-1; 14 bases match TRBD2. Per germline, CDR1 MNHEY and CDR2 SMNVEV (reference sequence). Trimming cost V 2 bases and J 4 bases; bases outside gene matches: 10. The CDR3 runs 19 residues. The CDR3 DNA reads as TGTGCCAGCAGTTTAGGGACTAGCGGGGGTGGCCCAAAGTACAATGAGCAGTTCTTC. Translating it yields CASSLGTSGGGPKYNEQFF.

CDR3 loop: CASSSSLNTEAFF. As DNA, the CDR3 is TGCGCCAGCAGCTCGTCCCTGAACACTGAAGCTTTCTTT. V is TRBV5-1 and J is TRBJ1-1; D remains ambiguous. The CDR3 has 13 amino acids. V was cut by 3 bases and J by 0 bases, with 6 bases left in between. The germline CDR1 and CDR2 sequences are SGHRS and YFSETQ.

Only one count was recorded for this clone. The rearrangement links TRBV19 to TRBJ2-5; D could derive from TRBD1 or TRBD2 (5 bases each). There are 13 residues in the CDR3. V was cut by 3 bases and J by 7 bases, with 12 bases left in between. From germline, CDR1 is LNHDA and CDR2 SQIVND (reference sequence). CDR3 in amino acids: CASSIGGEGTQYF. CDR3 DNA: TGTGCCAGTAGTATTGGGGGAGAAGGGACCCAGTACTTC.

This sequence joins TRBV7-8 and TRBJ2-1; D is uncertain. The CDR3 consists of 11 residues. Between the trimmed V and J ends, which lost 1 base and 9 bases, there was a span of 4 bases. In germline, CDR1 is SGHVS, CDR2 FQNEAQ. The CDR3: CASSLVGEQFF. The CDR3 region has the DNA TGTGCCAGCAGCTTAGTGGGTGAGCAGTTCTTC.

The chain recombines TRBV27 with TRBJ2-7; D is possibly TRBD1 or TRBD2 (5 bases each). V dropped 2 bases and J dropped 3 bases, with 11 bases sitting between them. CDR3 size: 14 residues. The germline gives CDR1 MNHEY, CDR2 SMNVEV (reference sequence). DNA of the CDR3: TGTGCCAGCAGTTTAGGGACCCGCCTCTACGAGCAGTACTTC. Translating it yields CASSLGTRLYEQYF.

V usage is TRBV19 and J usage is TRBJ1-5; D might be TRBD1 (5 bases). The germline gives CDR1 LNHDA, CDR2 SQIVND (reference sequence). CDR3 length equals 15 residues. Trimming cost V 7 bases and J 1 base, with 14 bases left between them. This CDR3 reads CASKGMGGSNQPQHF. CDR3 in DNA: TGTGCCAGTAAAGGGATGGGGGGAAGCAATCAGCCCCAGCATTTT.